The 9 T cell receptor beta chains below come from one sample, sequenced in a study of blood T cell repertoires in COVID-19. TCRdb's copy holds only in-frame clones and misses some; the assay was immunoSEQ multiplex PCR. The sample has approximately 200,000 clones, roughly nine tenths seen once. The sequenced material came from peripheral blood. The receptor source for this set is a man in his 70s with active or convalescent COVID-19.

The chain carries TRBV9 and TRBJ2-5; TRBD2 matches 9 bases. CDR1 and CDR2 from the germline V gene are SGDLS and YYNGEE. V dropped 3 bases and J dropped 3; count of bases not matched to a gene: 3. This CDR3 has 14 amino acids. CDR3: CASSASGVEETQYF. CDR3 nucleotide sequence: TGTGCCAGCAGCGCTAGCGGGGTGGAAGAGACCCAGTACTTC.

The chain couples TRBV23-1 to TRBJ2-7, with 10 bases aligning to TRBD1. TRBV23-1 is flagged as an ORF with uncertain function. After removal of 2 bases from V and 6 bases from J, the junction contained 25 bases not matched to a gene. This CDR3 is 21 amino acids long. The CDR3 DNA is TGCGCCAGCAGTCAAAGCCCGCCTCATATTTGGTTCCCGGGACAGGGGTCCGAGCAGTACTTC. This sequence encodes CASSQSPPHIWFPGQGSEQYF.

The chain combines TRBV19 with TRBJ2-1; TRBD2 matches at 7 bases. CDR1 is LNHDA and CDR2 is SQIVND in the germline V gene (reference sequence). Trimming at V came to 4 bases and at J to 0 bases, leaving 6 bases not matched to a gene. This CDR3 is built from 16 residues. CDR3: CASSRGRGNSYNEQFF. Here the CDR3 DNA reads TGTGCCAGTAGTAGAGGGAGGGGCAACTCCTACAATGAGCAGTTCTTC.

This rearrangement joins TRBV18 to TRBJ2-7, with D perhaps matching TRBD2 (5 bases). This CDR3 has 12 amino acids. From germline, CDR1 is KGHSH and CDR2 LQKENI. Between the trimmed V and J ends, which lost 2 bases and 9 bases, there was a span of 11 bases. In DNA, the CDR3 is TGTGCCAGCTCACCATGGTCCGGAGGGCAGTACTTC. Its protein is CASSPWSGGQYF.

This chain joins TRBV7-8 and TRBJ2-7; 8 nucleotides match TRBD2. Germline values: CDR1 SGHVS, CDR2 FQNEAQ. V trimming: 5 bases; J trimming: 6 bases; junction bases outside the gene matches: 9. This CDR3 is 14 amino acids long. The CDR3 region has the DNA TGTGCCAGCAGCCTCTTGCGGGGGGCGGGCGAGCAGTACTTC. Its translation is CASSLLRGAGEQYF.

Only one count was recorded for this clone. The V and J genes are TRBV3-1 (or the pseudogene TRBV3-2) and TRBJ2-7; the D gene is possibly TRBD2 (6 bases). From germline, CDR1 is LGHDT and CDR2 YNNKEL (reference sequence). V was shortened by 1 base and J by 2 bases, with 12 bases between the two germline ends. The CDR3 has 15 amino acids. The DNA of the CDR3 is TGTGCCAGCAGCCAAGGAGGTGGAGGGCCCTACGAGCAGTACTTC. Translation gives CASSQGGGGPYEQYF.

V is TRBV18 and J is TRBJ2-1, with D perhaps matching TRBD1 (6 bases). CDR3 length: 14 residues. The germline gives CDR1 KGHSH, CDR2 LQKENI. Between the trimmed V and J ends, which lost 5 bases and 0 bases, there was a span of 8 bases. For the CDR3, the DNA is TGTGCCAGCTCAAGGGACAACTCCTACAATGAGCAGTTCTTC. As protein: CASSRDNSYNEQFF. Using reference TRBV18 and TRBJ2-1 for the parts outside the CDR3, the full variable domain is NAGVMQNPRHLVRRRGQEARLRCSPMKGHSHVYWYRQLPEEGLKFMVYLQKENIIDESGMPKERFSAEFPKEGPSILRIQQVVRGDSAAYFCASSRDNSYNEQFFGPGTRLTVL.

The chain combines TRBV28 with TRBJ2-5; perhaps TRBD1 as D (6 bases). The CDR3 is 13 amino acids. The germline CDR1 and CDR2 sequences are MDHEN and SYDVKM. Trimming took 10 bases from V and 5 from J, leaving 17 bases between them. The CDR3 DNA reads as TGTGCCATCAAGGACAGTACGTTTGAGACCCAGTACTTC. This sequence encodes CAIKDSTFETQYF.

The sample holds a few counts of this clone. J is TRBJ2-5 and V is TRBV21-1; whether TRBD2, the table's D call, matches the DNA was not checked. TRBV21-1 is a recognized pseudogene. This CDR3 spans 10 amino acids. The DNA of the CDR3 is TGTGCCAGGAACGGAGAGACCCAGTACTTC. Translated, it gives CARNGETQYF.